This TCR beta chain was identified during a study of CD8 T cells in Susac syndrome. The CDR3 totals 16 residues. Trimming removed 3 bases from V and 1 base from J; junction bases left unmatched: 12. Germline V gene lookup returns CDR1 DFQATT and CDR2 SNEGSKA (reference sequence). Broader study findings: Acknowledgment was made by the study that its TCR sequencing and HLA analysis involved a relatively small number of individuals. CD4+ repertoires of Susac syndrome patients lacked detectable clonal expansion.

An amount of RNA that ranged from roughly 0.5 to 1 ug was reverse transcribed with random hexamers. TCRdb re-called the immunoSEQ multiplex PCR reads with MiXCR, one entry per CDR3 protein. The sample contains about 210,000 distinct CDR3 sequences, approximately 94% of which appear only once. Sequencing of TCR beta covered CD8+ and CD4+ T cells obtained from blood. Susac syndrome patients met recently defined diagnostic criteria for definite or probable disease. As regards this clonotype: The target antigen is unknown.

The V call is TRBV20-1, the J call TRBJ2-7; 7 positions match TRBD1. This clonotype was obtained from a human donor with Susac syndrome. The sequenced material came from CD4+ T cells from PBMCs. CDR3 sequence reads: CSASDDRDYPSYEQYF. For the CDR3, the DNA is TGCAGTGCTAGTGACGACAGGGATTATCCATCCTACGAGCAGTACTTC.